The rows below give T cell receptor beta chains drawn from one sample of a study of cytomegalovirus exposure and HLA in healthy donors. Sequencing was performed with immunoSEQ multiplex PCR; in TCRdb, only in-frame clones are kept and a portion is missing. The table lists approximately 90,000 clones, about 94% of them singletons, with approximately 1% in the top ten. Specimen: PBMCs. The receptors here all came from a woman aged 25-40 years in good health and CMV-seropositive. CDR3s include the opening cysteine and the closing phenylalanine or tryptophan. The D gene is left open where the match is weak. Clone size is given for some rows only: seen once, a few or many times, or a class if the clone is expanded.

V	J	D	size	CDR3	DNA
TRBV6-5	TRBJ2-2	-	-	CASKAGFPGELFF	TGTGCCAGCAAAGCAGGGTTCCCCGGGGAGCTGTTTTTT
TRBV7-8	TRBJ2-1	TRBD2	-	CASSGRLAGYNEQFF	TGTGCCAGCAGCGGGAGACTAGCGGGGTACAATGAGCAGTTCTTC
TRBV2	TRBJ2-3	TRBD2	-	CASSDRRSRGGSTDTQYF	TGTGCCAGCAGTGACCGTCGGAGCCGCGGGGGTAGCACAGATACGCAGTATTTT
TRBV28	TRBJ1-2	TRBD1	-	CASREPGQGRDGYTF	TGTGCCAGCAGGGAACCGGGACAGGGGCGGGATGGCTACACCTTC
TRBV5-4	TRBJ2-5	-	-	CASSLAVQGTETQYF	TGTGCCAGCAGCTTGGCCGTTCAGGGGACAGAGACCCAGTACTTC
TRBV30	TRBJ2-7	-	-	CAWSVPESRLRYEQYF	TGTGCCTGGAGTGTACCCGAATCGCGGCTGAGGTACGAGCAGTACTTC
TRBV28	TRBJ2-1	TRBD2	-	CASSLAGGPGLIRNEQFF	TGTGCCAGCAGTCTAGCGGGAGGGCCAGGTTTGATTCGTAATGAGCAGTTCTTC
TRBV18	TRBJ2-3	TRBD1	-	CASSTTGAGSTDTQYF	TGTGCCAGCTCAACCACAGGGGCCGGTAGCACAGATACGCAGTATTTT
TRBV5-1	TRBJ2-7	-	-	CASSLVGRTYEQYF	TGCGCCAGCAGCTTGGTGGGCAGGACCTACGAGCAGTACTTC
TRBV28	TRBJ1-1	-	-	CASSLWVETFDEAFF	TGTGCCAGCAGTTTATGGGTAGAGACATTCGATGAAGCTTTCTTT
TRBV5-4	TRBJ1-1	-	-	CASSLAGGSTEAFF	TGTGCCAGCAGCTTGGCGGGGGGTAGCACTGAAGCTTTCTTT
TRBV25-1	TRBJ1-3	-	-	CASSGALRGTIYF	TGTGCCAGCAGTGGTGCTCTGCGAGGGACCATATATTTT
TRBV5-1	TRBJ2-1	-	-	CASSWTDNEQFF	TGCGCCAGCAGCTGGACAGACAATGAGCAGTTCTTC
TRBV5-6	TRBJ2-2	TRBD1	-	CASSFRGLAGELFF	TGTGCCAGCAGCTTCAGGGGGCTGGCCGGGGAGCTGTTTTTT
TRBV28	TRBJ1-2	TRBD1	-	CASSFPGTDYGYTF	TGTGCCAGCAGTTTTCCTGGGACAGACTATGGCTACACCTTC
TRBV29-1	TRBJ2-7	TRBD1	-	CSVRTGDSYEQYF	TGCAGCGTGCGGACAGGCGACTCCTACGAGCAGTACTTC
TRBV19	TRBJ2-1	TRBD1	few	CASGQGVHEQFF	TGTGCCAGTGGACAGGGAGTACATGAGCAGTTCTTC
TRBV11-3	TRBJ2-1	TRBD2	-	CASSLGLARSSYNEQFF	TGTGCCAGCAGCCTAGGACTAGCCCGGAGCTCCTACAATGAGCAGTTCTTC
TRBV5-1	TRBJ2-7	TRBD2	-	CASSSSGSSYEQYF	TGCGCCAGCAGCTCTAGCGGGAGTTCGTACGAGCAGTACTTC
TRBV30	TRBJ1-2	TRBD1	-	CAWSQQGIWGYTF	TGTGCCTGGAGTCAACAGGGGATTTGGGGCTACACCTTC
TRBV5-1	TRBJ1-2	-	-	CASSLWVGVHYGYTF	TGCGCCAGCAGCTTGTGGGTCGGGGTGCACTATGGCTACACCTTC
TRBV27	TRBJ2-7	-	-	CASSFGGAAAYEQYF	TGTGCCAGCAGTTTTGGAGGGGCGGCGGCCTACGAGCAGTACTTC
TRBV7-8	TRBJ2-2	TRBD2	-	CASSLGLAGEATGELFF	TGTGCCAGCAGCCTCGGACTAGCGGGAGAAGCCACCGGGGAGCTGTTTTTT
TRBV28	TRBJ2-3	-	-	CASSLNGPGVRKGGDTQYF	TGTGCCAGCAGTTTAAACGGACCAGGGGTGCGCAAAGGGGGAGATACGCAGTATTTT
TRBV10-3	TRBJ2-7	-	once	CAIRAGDGYEQYF	TGTGCCATCAGGGCAGGGGATGGGTACGAGCAGTACTTC
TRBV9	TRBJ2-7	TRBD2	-	CASSPSGGSTEQYF	TGTGCCAGCAGCCCTTCCGGCGGGAGTACCGAGCAGTACTTC